These T cell receptor beta chains were read from a single sample in a study of beta chain features in type 1 diabetes. Generated by immunoSEQ multiplex PCR, the TCRdb table keeps only in-frame clones and is missing some. Of approximately 300,000 clones listed, 11% were seen once; the top ten hold roughly 0.016%. The sequencing input was naive CD4+ T cells from blood. The receptor source for this set is a woman between 25 and 40 years old in good health. The CDR3 runs from the conserved cysteine through the conserved F or W. D genes are given only for firm matches. A clone size is listed for some rows: how often the clone was seen (once, few, many), or a class if it is expanded.

TRBD2	17	few	TRBV27	TRBJ2-2	TGTGCCAGCAGTCCCAACCGGGGCGGGAGAGCTACCGGGGAGCTGTTTTTT	CASSPNRGGRATGELFF
.	11	few	TRBV11-2	TRBJ2-5	TGTGCCAGCAGTAGACAAGAGACCCAGTACTTC	CASSRQETQYF
TRBD2	17	.	TRBV5-1	TRBJ2-5	TGCGCCAGCAGCTTGCTAATAACTAGCGGGGGCCAAGAGACCCAGTACTTC	CASSLLITSGGQETQYF
TRBD1	15	few	TRBV6-5	TRBJ2-7	TGTGCCAGCAGTTACGTGGGGACAGGGGGCCACGAGCAGTACTTC	CASSYVGTGGHEQYF
TRBD2	15	.	TRBV5-4	TRBJ2-1	TGTGCCAGCCGACGGGCGGGAGATACTGTAGATGAGCAGTTCTTC	CASRRAGDTVDEQFF
TRBD2	15	.	TRBV7-3	TRBJ2-7	TGTGCCAGCAGCCCTGGACTAGCGGGGACCTACGAGCAGTACTTC	CASSPGLAGTYEQYF
TRBD1	13	.	TRBV5-4	TRBJ1-1	TGTGCCAGCAGTCTCGGACAGGGGGCCAGAGCTTTCTTT	CASSLGQGARAFF
.	16	.	TRBV7-9	TRBJ2-7	TGTGCCAGCAGCTTAGCGCGGAGGGGCTCCAACTACGAGCAGTACTTC	CASSLARRGSNYEQYF
TRBD2	17	few	TRBV4-2	TRBJ2-7	TGTGCCAGCAGCGTACCCCCCTCGACTAGCGGTCCCTACGAGCAGTACTTC	CASSVPPSTSGPYEQYF
.	12	.	TRBV19	TRBJ2-7	TGTGCCAGTAGTGGAGGGGGCGGCGAGCAGTACTTC	CASSGGGGEQYF
.	14	.	TRBV19	TRBJ2-2	TGTGCCAGTAGTTTCTCTCTATTCACCGGGGAGCTGTTTTTT	CASSFSLFTGELFF
TRBD1	14	.	TRBV9	TRBJ1-1	TGTGCCAGCAGCGTAGGGACAGGGTACACTGAAGCTTTCTTT	CASSVGTGYTEAFF
TRBD1	17	.	TRBV7-9	TRBJ2-2	TGTGCCAGCAGCTTACCCGGACAGGGTTCGTTTATCGGGGAGCTGTTTTTT	CASSLPGQGSFIGELFF
TRBD2	15	.	TRBV12-5	TRBJ2-1	TGTGCTAGTGGTTCGGGTAGCGGGAGGGCCAATGAGCAGTTCTTC	CASGSGSGRANEQFF
.	13	.	TRBV4-3	TRBJ2-7	TGCGCCAGCAGCCAAGAGTACCGGTACGAGCAGTACTTC	CASSQEYRYEQYF
.	12	.	TRBV19	TRBJ2-7	TGTGCCAGTAGTTTCGACAGGGAGGTGCAGTACTTC	CASSFDREVQYF
.	15	.	TRBV28	TRBJ1-5	TGTGCCAGCAGTTTGGCAGATCCTAGCAATCAGCCCCAGCATTTT	CASSLADPSNQPQHF
.	12	few	TRBV7-6	TRBJ1-1	TGTGCCAGCAGCTACACGAACACTGAAGCTTTCTTT	CASSYTNTEAFF
.	15	.	TRBV9	TRBJ2-5	TGTGCCAGCAGCGTGACCATCGGGGCGGGGGAGACCCAGTACTTC	CASSVTIGAGETQYF
.	14	few	TRBV28	TRBJ2-7	TGTGCCAGCAGGCCAACAGAATTAGCCTACGAGCAGTACTTC	CASRPTELAYEQYF
TRBD2	14	few	TRBV19	TRBJ2-1	TGTGCCAGTAGTGTGACTAGCGCCTCCAATGAGCAGTTCTTC	CASSVTSASNEQFF